Reported below is one T cell receptor (beta chain). Its target is unknown. An end of the junction does not agree with germline; a read error may underlie this. The read ends 3 residues early relative to the CDR3; the germline J gene fills the gap. Average input was around 1,300 ng genomic DNA for immunoSEQ TCR beta CDR3 amplification. Sequencing was performed with immunoSEQ multiplex PCR; in TCRdb, only in-frame clones are kept and a portion is missing. The data show about 45,000 clones, and the top ten clones hold 0.95% to 1.5%. This sample stems from a study of T cells in women clearing cervical HPV infection. The wider study: Case blood was drawn a median 149 days after lesion detection.

The CDR3 extends over 15 amino acids. Germline V lookup: CDR1 SGHAT, CDR2 FQDESV (reference sequence). Study-wide findings and caveats: Controls had more TRBV6-7 (0.16%) than cases (about 0.11%).

Sequenced material: blood buffy coat. The gene calls are TRBV11-1 and TRBJ2-6; tentatively, D is TRBD2 (5 bases). This receptor was taken from a woman between 18 and 75 years old with a cervical HPV16 infection that either progressed to CIN3+ or cleared (not recorded which). The CDR3 spells CASSLAGSGANVLTF. The CDR3 bases that were read are TGTGCCAGCAGCCTAGCAGGCTCCGGGGCCAACGTC.